This section outlines one T cell receptor beta chain sequence together with its context. This entry is derived from a study of OX40 agonist ivuxolimab in advanced cancers. Turning to the study itself: A history of anti-PD-1, anti-PD-L1 or anti-CTLA-4 therapy was acceptable, and over 35% had some.

Germline V gives CDR1 MDHEN, CDR2 SYDVKM. The CDR3 runs 16 residues. The J segment lost 9 bases and the V segment lost 3 bases, leaving 9 bases of the junction unmatched. TCRdb's table, derived via immunoSEQ multiplex PCR, lists solely in-frame clones and lacks some. The sample has about 70,000 clones, around 83% seen once. The starting material was CD4+ or CD8+ T cells sorted from blood, obtained in a trial of the OX40 agonist ivuxolimab. The chain uses TRBV28 and TRBJ2-1; 12 positions agree with TRBD2. The TCR originated in an adult with an advanced solid tumor such as melanoma, head and neck, liver or kidney cancer. The CDR3 DNA is TGTGCCAGCAGTTTGGCTAGCGGGAGGGCCTGGGTTGAGCAGTTCTTC. It codes for CASSLASGRAWVEQFF.